These T cell receptor beta chains were read from a single sample in a study of T-cell reconstitution after alpha-beta-depleted transplantation in children. TCRdb redid the calling of the PCR reads with MiXCR, one entry per CDR3 protein. The sample contains 540,000 or so distinct CDR3 sequences, roughly 23% of which appear only once. Sequences were derived from PBMCs, mostly from graft donor cells, sampled 360 days after TCRalphabeta/CD19-depleted stem cell transplant. The receptors stem from a boy less than two years old who had a stem cell transplant for acute myeloid leukemia, so the T cells may come from the graft donor. Each CDR3 is given with its conserved first and last residue. The order of the fields is V gene, clone size, D gene, J gene, CDR3 DNA, CDR3 protein. A D gene is named only where the DNA matches it firmly. The listing skips clone size in some rows; elsewhere it reads once, few, many or a size class.

V gene: TRBV9; clone size: many; D gene: .; J gene: TRBJ2-7; CDR3 DNA: TGTGCCAGCAGCCCCCAGGGATTCGGCTACGAGCAGTACTTC; CDR3 protein: CASSPQGFGYEQYF
V gene: TRBV29-1; clone size: many; D gene: .; J gene: TRBJ2-5; CDR3 DNA: TGCAGCGTTGAAGAGGGCCCCTCCGAGACCCAGTACTTC; CDR3 protein: CSVEEGPSETQYF
V gene: TRBV6-1; clone size: .; D gene: TRBD1; J gene: TRBJ2-2; CDR3 DNA: TGTGCCAGCACCCTTCACGGACAGGGGAGGACCGGGGAGCTGTTTTTT; CDR3 protein: CASTLHGQGRTGELFF
V gene: TRBV7-2; clone size: .; D gene: .; J gene: TRBJ2-5; CDR3 DNA: TGTGCCAGCAGCTTAGTGGGACGTTCCCAAGAGACCCAGTACTTC; CDR3 protein: CASSLVGRSQETQYF
V gene: TRBV7-2; clone size: few; D gene: .; J gene: TRBJ2-2; CDR3 DNA: TGTGCCAGCAGCTTACGCGCGGGGGCGGATACCGGGGAGCTGTTTTTT; CDR3 protein: CASSLRAGADTGELFF
V gene: TRBV20-1; clone size: few; D gene: .; J gene: TRBJ2-1; CDR3 DNA: TGCAGTGCTAGAGATATGGCGGAGGGTTGGATTAGCTCCTACAATGAGCAGTTCTTC; CDR3 protein: CSARDMAEGWISSYNEQFF
V gene: TRBV12-3/TRBV12-4; clone size: .; D gene: TRBD2; J gene: TRBJ2-1; CDR3 DNA: TGTGCCAGCAGGACGGGACTAGGGGTCCACAATGAGCAGTTCTTC; CDR3 protein: CASRTGLGVHNEQFF
V gene: TRBV20-1; clone size: .; D gene: .; J gene: TRBJ2-2; CDR3 DNA: TGCAGGGCGTCTTTGGAGAACACCGGGGAGCTGTTTTTT; CDR3 protein: CRASLENTGELFF
V gene: TRBV10-3; clone size: .; D gene: .; J gene: TRBJ2-7; CDR3 DNA: TGTGCCATCAGTGGGGCAGTAGTCTACGAGCAGTACTTC; CDR3 protein: CAISGAVVYEQYF
V gene: TRBV7-9; clone size: .; D gene: .; J gene: TRBJ2-7; CDR3 DNA: TGTGCCAGCAGCTTGGACGGGACAGAGCAGTACTTC; CDR3 protein: CASSLDGTEQYF
V gene: TRBV7-2; clone size: many; D gene: .; J gene: TRBJ2-7; CDR3 DNA: TGTGCCAGCAGCTTAGCCCGGGGAACAGTCCCAATCATACTCGGAGTAAGGTCCTACGAGCAGTACTTC; CDR3 protein: CASSLARGTVPIILGVRSYEQYF
V gene: TRBV6-1; clone size: few; D gene: .; J gene: TRBJ1-1; CDR3 DNA: TGTGCCGGCGAACATGGACCGTACCTCAACACTGAAGCTTTCTTT; CDR3 protein: CAGEHGPYLNTEAFF
V gene: TRBV7-9; clone size: .; D gene: .; J gene: TRBJ1-1; CDR3 DNA: TGTGCCAGCAGCTTAGACCCAGGAGGTAACACTGAAGCTTTCTTT; CDR3 protein: CASSLDPGGNTEAFF
V gene: TRBV7-6; clone size: few; D gene: TRBD2; J gene: TRBJ2-5; CDR3 DNA: TGTGCCAGCAGCTTAGCTCTAGGGAGGGGAGAGACCCAGTACTTC; CDR3 protein: CASSLALGRGETQYF
V gene: TRBV18; clone size: .; D gene: TRBD1; J gene: TRBJ2-1; CDR3 DNA: TGTGCCAGCTCACGTAGGGACAGCTCCTACAATGAGCAGTTCTTC; CDR3 protein: CASSRRDSSYNEQFF
V gene: TRBV6-5; clone size: few; D gene: TRBD1; J gene: TRBJ2-7; CDR3 DNA: TGTGCCAGCAGTTCGGACAGGGGGCGCGTATCCTACGAGCAGTACTTC; CDR3 protein: CASSSDRGRVSYEQYF
V gene: TRBV5-1; clone size: few; D gene: .; J gene: TRBJ2-7; CDR3 DNA: TGCGCCAGCAGCTTGGCCGACGGCCCCTACGAGCAGTACTTC; CDR3 protein: CASSLADGPYEQYF
V gene: TRBV6-4; clone size: .; D gene: .; J gene: TRBJ2-7; CDR3 DNA: TGTGCCAGCAGTGACTCGGTCATCATAAACGACGAGCAGTACTTC; CDR3 protein: CASSDSVIINDEQYF
V gene: TRBV7-9; clone size: .; D gene: .; J gene: TRBJ1-5; CDR3 DNA: TGTGCCAGCAGCCAAAGTCCCGACCGGGCCCAGCATTTT; CDR3 protein: CASSQSPDRAQHF
V gene: TRBV20-1; clone size: few; D gene: TRBD1; J gene: TRBJ1-5; CDR3 DNA: TGCAGTGCTAGGTCCACAGGGGACAATCAGCCCCAGCATTTT; CDR3 protein: CSARSTGDNQPQHF
V gene: TRBV7-9; clone size: .; D gene: TRBD2; J gene: TRBJ2-3; CDR3 DNA: TGTGCCAGCAGCACATGGGCTAGCGGGGGGTTCACAGATACGCAGTATTTT; CDR3 protein: CASSTWASGGFTDTQYF
V gene: TRBV6-5; clone size: once; D gene: TRBD2; J gene: TRBJ2-2; CDR3 DNA: TGTGCCAGCAGTTACGGCCGGGGGGGCCTCACCGGGGAGCTGTTTTTT; CDR3 protein: CASSYGRGGLTGELFF
V gene: TRBV20-1; clone size: .; D gene: .; J gene: TRBJ2-1; CDR3 DNA: TGCAGTGCTAGAGATATAGGGGAGCAGTTCTTC; CDR3 protein: CSARDIGEQFF
V gene: TRBV29-1; clone size: .; D gene: TRBD1; J gene: TRBJ1-5; CDR3 DNA: TGCAGCGTGACAGGGCCCAATCAGCCCCAGCATTTT; CDR3 protein: CSVTGPNQPQHF
V gene: TRBV24-1; clone size: few; D gene: .; J gene: TRBJ2-3; CDR3 DNA: TGTGCCACCAGTGATTTCGTAGCTCGTGCGCAGTATTTT; CDR3 protein: CATSDFVARAQYF
V gene: TRBV7-2; clone size: many; D gene: .; J gene: TRBJ1-1; CDR3 DNA: TGTGCCAGCAGCTTAGTAGGGAATCCTATGAACACTGAAGCTTTCTTT; CDR3 protein: CASSLVGNPMNTEAFF
V gene: TRBV7-2; clone size: .; D gene: .; J gene: TRBJ1-1; CDR3 DNA: TGTGCCAGCAGCTTAGGGGCAGGGACGAACACTGAAGCTTTCTTT; CDR3 protein: CASSLGAGTNTEAFF
V gene: TRBV20-1; clone size: many; D gene: .; J gene: TRBJ2-3; CDR3 DNA: TGCAGTGCTAGAGATGTTCGTGGCCCAGATACGCAGTATTTT; CDR3 protein: CSARDVRGPDTQYF
V gene: TRBV7-9; clone size: many; D gene: .; J gene: TRBJ1-1; CDR3 DNA: TGTGCCAGCAGCTCAGGGGAGAACACTGAAGCTTTCTTT; CDR3 protein: CASSSGENTEAFF
V gene: TRBV12-3/TRBV12-4; clone size: .; D gene: .; J gene: TRBJ2-2; CDR3 DNA: TGTGCCAGCACCGGGACAACCTACACCGGGGAGCTGTTTTTT; CDR3 protein: CASTGTTYTGELFF
V gene: TRBV20-1; clone size: few; D gene: TRBD2; J gene: TRBJ2-5; CDR3 DNA: TGCAGTGCTATGCGACTAGCGGGGGGTGAGACCCAGTACTTC; CDR3 protein: CSAMRLAGGETQYF
V gene: TRBV18; clone size: .; D gene: TRBD1; J gene: TRBJ1-1; CDR3 DNA: TGTGCCAGCTCACGACAGGGTATCGGGTGGCCTGAAGCTTTCTTT; CDR3 protein: CASSRQGIGWPEAFF
V gene: TRBV24-1; clone size: .; D gene: .; J gene: TRBJ2-1; CDR3 DNA: TGTGCCACCGAACCCCGGGGGCGATACAATGAGCAGTTCTTC; CDR3 protein: CATEPRGRYNEQFF
V gene: TRBV6-2/TRBV6-3; clone size: many; D gene: TRBD2; J gene: TRBJ2-1; CDR3 DNA: TGTGCCAGCAGCCCGGCTAGCGGGGGGGCCAAGTACAATGAGCAGTTCTTC; CDR3 protein: CASSPASGGAKYNEQFF
V gene: TRBV2; clone size: .; D gene: TRBD1; J gene: TRBJ2-1; CDR3 DNA: TGTGCCAGCTATCACAGAGGGGACAGGGGAAATGAGCAGTTCTTC; CDR3 protein: CASYHRGDRGNEQFF
V gene: TRBV4-3; clone size: .; D gene: .; J gene: TRBJ2-3; CDR3 DNA: TGCGCCAGCAGCCAAGATGGGGGCTGGGATACGCAGTATTTT; CDR3 protein: CASSQDGGWDTQYF
V gene: TRBV20-1; clone size: many; D gene: TRBD1; J gene: TRBJ2-2; CDR3 DNA: TGCAGTGCACCCCGGACAGGGCTGTTTTTT; CDR3 protein: CSAPRTGLFF
V gene: TRBV29-1; clone size: many; D gene: .; J gene: TRBJ1-1; CDR3 DNA: TGCAGCGTTCCCATCGGGGGCAGGGGAACTGAAGCTTTCTTT; CDR3 protein: CSVPIGGRGTEAFF
V gene: TRBV20-1; clone size: .; D gene: .; J gene: TRBJ2-1; CDR3 DNA: TGCAGTGCCGCGGACGGAGGACCTTACAATGAGCAGTTCTTC; CDR3 protein: CSAADGGPYNEQFF
V gene: TRBV29-1; clone size: many; D gene: TRBD1; J gene: TRBJ2-1; CDR3 DNA: TGCAGCGGATCAGGGGGCTACAATGAGCAGTTCTTC; CDR3 protein: CSGSGGYNEQFF
V gene: TRBV9; clone size: many; D gene: .; J gene: TRBJ2-3; CDR3 DNA: TGTGCCAGCAGCGTAGTTCGCACAGATACGCAGTATTTT; CDR3 protein: CASSVVRTDTQYF